These 26 T cell receptor beta chains were all obtained from the same sample, sequenced in a study of shared clonotypes between healthy human individuals. Only in-frame clones appear in the TCRdb table, and some are missing; sequencing was by immunoSEQ multiplex PCR. The sample contains more than 2 million clones, just under 95% of which appear only once. Only CD45RO-negative cells positively selected for CCR7 counted as naive CD8 cells, so terminally differentiated effector memory CD45RA+ cells were excluded. The material sequenced was naive CD8+ T cells from PBMCs. The receptors stem from a man aged 18 to 30 in good health. Some clones in this sample may be carry-over from other donors' samples.

The V call is TRBV27, the J call TRBJ2-7; 8 nucleotides line up with TRBD1. Germline-derived CDR1 and CDR2 are MNHEY and SMNVEV (reference sequence). J lost 6 bases, V lost 5 bases, and 6 bases had no gene match. The CDR3 totals 13 residues. This CDR3 reads CASSTGGRGEQYF. CDR3 nucleotide sequence: TGTGCCAGCAGTACAGGGGGACGGGGCGAGCAGTACTTC.

The genes are TRBV15 and TRBJ2-7; 7 bases align to TRBD1. The length of the CDR3 is 17 residues. V was pared by 8 bases and J by 3 bases, with 19 bases of the junction left unmatched. The germline V gene encodes CDR1 LNHNV and CDR2 YYDKDF (reference sequence). As DNA, the CDR3 is TGTGCCACCCGACAGATGCCCCGACAGGGCGGAGGCTACGAGCAGTACTTC. Translated, it gives CATRQMPRQGGGYEQYF.

The CDR3 nucleotides read TGTGCCAGCAGCTCCCCCGGGACAGGGGACTCCAATGAGCAGTTCTTC. This codes for CASSSPGTGDSNEQFF. The chain employs TRBV7-3 and TRBJ2-1; 10 nucleotides align to TRBD1. The germline V gene encodes CDR1 SGHTA and CDR2 FQGTGA. J lost 6 bases, V lost 4 bases, and 9 bases had no gene match. CDR3 length: 16 residues.

The chain uses TRBV15 and TRBJ2-7; no definite D call. The germline V and J ends were trimmed by 4 bases and 6 bases, with 10 bases remaining between them. This CDR3 is 12 amino acids long. The germline V gene has CDR1 LNHNV and CDR2 YYDKDF (reference sequence). CDR3 sequence (DNA): TGTGCCACCAGCAACAATCTCCCCGAGCAGTACTTC. Translating gives CATSNNLPEQYF.

The CDR3 is CSGRGTSLTYNEQFF. CDR3 coding DNA: TGCAGCGGGAGGGGGACTAGCCTAACCTACAATGAGCAGTTCTTC. This sequence joins TRBV29-1 and TRBJ2-1; 9 bases fit TRBD2. The CDR3 covers 15 residues. The ends lost 7 bases at V and 2 bases at J; junction bases unmatched: 9. Per germline, CDR1 SQVTM and CDR2 ANQGSEA.

The chain uses TRBV28 and TRBJ1-1; possible D gene TRBD1, 5 bases. Germline V lookup: CDR1 MDHEN, CDR2 SYDVKM. The CDR3 covers 11 residues. V was shortened by 7 bases and J by 7 bases, with 10 bases between the two germline ends. CDR3: CASTGELEAFF. For the CDR3, the DNA is TGTGCCAGCACGGGGGAGCTTGAAGCTTTCTTT.

This clone was seen a single time. The V call is TRBV28, the J call TRBJ2-7; 7 bases align to TRBD2. This CDR3 has 14 amino acids. Unmatched junction bases numbered 8, after V lost 7 bases and J lost 2 bases. Germline CDR1 MDHEN, CDR2 SYDVKM. DNA for the CDR3: TGTGCCAGCAACTTGGGAGGGGAAACCTACGAGCAGTACTTC. Translation gives CASNLGGETYEQYF. The full variable domain, in which reference TRBV28 and TRBJ2-7 provide the parts outside the CDR3, is DVKVTQSSRYLVKRTGEKVFLECVQDMDHENMFWYRQDPGLGLRLIYFSYDVKMKEKGDIPEGYSVSREKKERFSLILESASTNQTSMYLCASNLGGETYEQYFGPGTRLTVT.

This sequence joins TRBV6-5 and TRBJ1-1; D may be TRBD1 (5 bases). The V gene's germline CDR1 is MNHEY and CDR2 SVGAGI. Trimming took 0 bases from V and 5 from J, leaving 13 bases between them. The CDR3 is made up of 15 amino acids. The CDR3 is CASSYSEGSRTEAFF. The DNA of the CDR3 is TGTGCCAGCAGTTACTCGGAGGGGAGTAGGACTGAAGCTTTCTTT.

This chain links TRBV30 with TRBJ1-2; D ambiguous. Germline CDR1 reads GTSNPN; CDR2 reads SVGIG (reference sequence). Trimming left V 1 base short and J 2 bases short, with 14 bases between. This CDR3 contains 15 residues. CDR3 residues: CAWSGSEVTNYGYTF. The CDR3 region has the DNA TGTGCCTGGAGTGGCTCCGAGGTAACGAACTATGGCTACACCTTC.

The rearrangement links TRBV14 to TRBJ1-4, with 7 nucleotides matching TRBD1. CDR1 is SGHDN and CDR2 is FVKESK in the germline V gene. The CDR3 spans 16 residues. With 1 base clipped from V and 4 bases from J, the junction kept 6 bases outside the gene matches. This CDR3 reads CASSQVKGAVNEKLFF. CDR3 DNA sequence: TGTGCCAGCAGCCAAGTCAAGGGGGCGGTTAATGAAAAACTGTTTTTT.

Points on this clone: The identical CDR3 is also encoded by other nucleotide sequences in the sample. The chain carries TRBV27 and TRBJ2-2, with D hard to call. This CDR3 spans 13 amino acids. Germline CDR1 and CDR2: MNHEY and SMNVEV (reference sequence). Trimming shortened V by 3 bases and J by 1 base, and 3 bases separated the two germline ends. CDR3 region: CASSLGNTGELFF. The DNA of the CDR3 is TGTGCCAGCAGTTTGGGGAACACCGGGGAGCTGTTTTTT.

CDR3 nucleotide sequence: TGCAGCGTCGCCCCTCCGGACAGGGCAATTGGCTACACCTTC. Protein: CSVAPPDRAIGYTF. V gene TRBV29-1 combines with J gene TRBJ1-2, with TRBD1 identical over 8 bases. The CDR3 sequence is 14 residues long. V shed 6 bases and J 7 bases; nucleotides not matched to a gene: 13. Per the germline V gene, CDR1 is SQVTM and CDR2 is ANQGSEA.

The chain combines TRBV7-9 with TRBJ2-1; 10 bases agree with TRBD2. The V gene end was trimmed by 6 bases and the J gene end by 8 bases; junction bases not matched to a gene: 16. This CDR3 comprises 17 residues. Per the germline V gene, CDR1 is SEHNR and CDR2 is FQNEAQ (reference sequence). The CDR3 bases are TGTGCCAGCAGGCGAATCCCGATAGCGGGAGGTATGGATGAGCAGTTCTTC. Its translation: CASRRIPIAGGMDEQFF. Filled out from reference TRBV7-9 and TRBJ2-1, the complete variable domain reads DTGVSQNPRHKITKRGQNVTFRCDPISEHNRLYWYRQTLGQGPEFLTYFQNEAQLEKSRLLSDRFSAERPKGSFSTLEIQRTEQGDSAMYLCASRRIPIAGGMDEQFFGPGTRLTVL.

The chain joins TRBV19 to TRBJ2-7; TRBD1 matches at 7 bases. The CDR3 loop spans 14 amino acids. The V gene end was trimmed by 6 bases and the J gene end by 1 base; junction bases not matched to a gene: 6. CDR1 is LNHDA and CDR2 is SQIVND in the germline V gene (reference sequence). CDR3 sequence (DNA): TGTGCCAGTAGAACGGAACAGGGGTCCTACGAGCAGTACTTC. It is translated as CASRTEQGSYEQYF.

In its sample, this clone was seen once. The chain links TRBV7-6 to TRBJ2-7, with 10 bases fitting TRBD2. Germline CDR1 is SGHVS and CDR2 is FNYEAQ. The CDR3 sequence is 17 residues long. Trimming cost V 1 base and J 3 bases; bases outside gene matches: 9. The CDR3 nucleotides are TGTGCCAGCAGCTTAGTAGCGGGAGGTCCGAAATTCTACGAGCAGTACTTC. This encodes CASSLVAGGPKFYEQYF.

V usage is TRBV6-1 and J usage is TRBJ1-5; unclear D gene. V was trimmed by 4 bases and J by 4 bases, leaving 8 bases between them. The CDR3 is 13 residues long. Germline assignment: CDR1 MNHNS and CDR2 SASEGT. The CDR3 here is CASSVRVNQPQHF. The CDR3 nucleotides are TGTGCCAGCAGTGTTCGCGTTAATCAGCCCCAGCATTTT.

This clone has a single count. This chain uses TRBV10-3 with TRBJ2-5; 10 nucleotides agree with TRBD1. The CDR3 spans 13 residues. Germline V gene sequence: CDR1 ENHRY, CDR2 SYGVKD. V gave up 10 bases and J gave up 1 base; unmatched junction bases: 3. The CDR3 DNA follows: TGTGCCAGCTGGGACAGGGGCCAAGAGACCCAGTACTTC. This encodes CASWDRGQETQYF.

The rearrangement uses TRBV25-1 and TRBJ1-2, with TRBD1 as a possible D gene (5 bases). V was clipped by 3 bases and J by 8 bases, with 10 bases between them. This CDR3 spans 12 amino acids. The germline CDR1 and CDR2 sequences are MGHDK and SYGVNS. CDR3 DNA: TGTGCCAGCAGTGAGTCGGACATCGGCTACACCTTC. This encodes CASSESDIGYTF.

This chain uses TRBV9 with TRBJ2-3, with D perhaps matching TRBD1 (6 bases). The V end was cut by 4 bases, the J end by 2 bases, with 14 bases between. Looked up from germline, CDR1 is SGDLS and CDR2 is YYNGEE. The CDR3 loop spans 15 amino acids. DNA for the CDR3: TGTGCCAGCAGCCCTGGAGGACAGCCCACAGATACGCAGTATTTT. It codes for CASSPGGQPTDTQYF.

This clone was counted a few times. The chain couples TRBV7-3 to TRBJ2-1; 13 bases map to TRBD2. The length of the CDR3 is 15 residues. Trimming removed 5 bases from V and 6 bases from J; junction bases left unmatched: 4. The germline V gene encodes CDR1 SGHTA and CDR2 FQGTGA. The CDR3, as DNA: TGTGCCAGCAGCCAGACTAGCGGGAGGTTCAATGAGCAGTTCTTC. It yields the protein CASSQTSGRFNEQFF.

This clone was seen only once. The chain has TRBV28 and TRBJ2-1; 9 positions match TRBD1. The V segment lost 3 bases and the J segment 5 bases; nucleotides outside the gene matches: 5. The CDR3 covers 15 residues. CDR1 is MDHEN, CDR2 SYDVKM, per germline. CDR3 loop: CASSFPGQGNNEQFF. CDR3 nucleotide sequence: TGTGCCAGCAGTTTCCCGGGACAGGGTAACAATGAGCAGTTCTTC. Variable domain in full (rest from reference TRBV28 and TRBJ2-1): DVKVTQSSRYLVKRTGEKVFLECVQDMDHENMFWYRQDPGLGLRLIYFSYDVKMKEKGDIPEGYSVSREKKERFSLILESASTNQTSMYLCASSFPGQGNNEQFFGPGTRLTVL.

This chain connects TRBV5-6 to TRBJ2-3; TRBD1 matches 7 bases. The length of the CDR3 is 18 residues. The ends lost 0 bases at V and 0 bases at J; junction bases unmatched: 10. CDR1 is SGHDT and CDR2 is YYEEEE in the germline V gene. CDR3 DNA: TGTGCCAGCAGCTTGGCAGTTTTAGGGGGCCGCAGCACAGATACGCAGTATTTT. Amino acids: CASSLAVLGGRSTDTQYF.

The V and J genes are TRBV9 and TRBJ1-3, with 7 bases that match TRBD1. Unmatched junction bases numbered 9, after V lost 4 bases and J lost 2 bases. The CDR3 length is 16 residues. Per germline, CDR1 SGDLS and CDR2 YYNGEE. The CDR3 reads CASSPSDRLPGNTIYF. CDR3 DNA sequence: TGTGCCAGCAGCCCATCGGACAGGCTCCCTGGAAACACCATATATTTT.

The chain joins TRBV21-1 to TRBJ1-2; TRBD1, the table's D call, lacks a check against the DNA. TRBV21-1 is a pseudogene segment. The CDR3 has 13 residues. CDR3 in amino acids: CASSKDSTDGYTF. For the CDR3, the DNA is TGTGCCAGCAGCAAAGACTCGACAGATGGCTACACCTTC.

As regards this clone: This specimen includes other DNA sequences encoding the same CDR3. This chain joins TRBV6-1 and TRBJ2-7; TRBD1 aligns across 7 bases. The CDR3 has 18 residues. J gave up 0 bases and V 0 bases, and 11 bases lay outside the gene matches. CDR1 is MNHNS, CDR2 SASEGT, per germline. CDR3 in amino acids: CASSEARGGHLSSYEQYF. Here the CDR3 DNA reads TGTGCCAGCAGTGAAGCGCGAGGGGGCCATCTTAGCTCCTACGAGCAGTACTTC.

The chain employs TRBV7-6 and TRBJ2-5; unclear D gene. V was shortened by 4 bases and J by 0 bases, with 12 bases between the two germline ends. The CDR3 covers 15 residues. Germline V gene data show CDR1 as SGHVS and CDR2 as FNYEAQ. The CDR3 loop reads CASSSLVDYQETQYF. In DNA, the CDR3 is TGTGCCAGCAGCTCCTTAGTAGACTACCAAGAGACCCAGTACTTC.